The 14 T cell receptor beta chains listed next were all sequenced from one sample in a study of cytomegalovirus exposure and HLA in healthy donors. The PCR was carried out with 60 Vbeta primers and 13 Jbeta primers. Repertoires were generated with immunoSEQ multiplex PCR, while TCRdb's copy carries only in-frame clones and drops some. Among about 120,000 clones listed, approximately 15% were seen once. Sequenced: PBMCs. The origin of the receptors is a woman younger than 35 in good health and CMV-seronegative.

This chain connects TRBV9 to TRBJ2-2; weak D call: TRBD1 (6 bases). Germline values: CDR1 SGDLS, CDR2 YYNGEE. V was cut by 4 bases and J by 0 bases, with 10 bases left in between. The CDR3 sequence is 15 residues long. CDR3 protein: CASSRGQANTGELFF. For the CDR3, the DNA is TGTGCCAGCAGCAGGGGACAAGCGAACACCGGGGAGCTGTTTTTT.

In its sample, this clone was seen a few times. This sequence joins TRBV4-2 and TRBJ1-5; no clear D. The CDR3 has 15 residues. Per the germline V gene, CDR1 is LGHNA and CDR2 is YNFKEQ. The germline V and J ends were trimmed by 4 bases and 0 bases, with 10 bases remaining between them. Here the CDR3 DNA reads TGTGCCAGCAGCCCAAGCAAAAGTAGCAATCAGCCCCAGCATTTT. This translates into CASSPSKSSNQPQHF.

V gene TRBV7-8 combines with J gene TRBJ2-1; 10 bases fit TRBD2. This CDR3 has 16 residues. Germline lookup yields CDR1 SGHVS and CDR2 FQNEAQ. The trim removed 5 bases at V and 6 bases at J, leaving 10 bases unmatched. The CDR3 bases are TGTGCCAGCAGCCCGGGAGGACTAGCGGCCCCCAATGAGCAGTTCTTC. Protein sequence: CASSPGGLAAPNEQFF.

The chain combines TRBV7-3 with TRBJ2-7; perhaps TRBD1 as D (6 bases). Germline V gene data show CDR1 as SGHTA and CDR2 as FQGTGA. CDR3 length: 15 amino acids. V was pared by 2 bases and J by 2 bases, with 13 bases between. The DNA of the CDR3 is TGTGCCAGCAGCTTAGGGGGCAACCCCACCTACGAGCAGTACTTC. It is translated as CASSLGGNPTYEQYF. Full variable domain (outside the CDR3, taken from reference TRBV7-3 and TRBJ2-7): GAGVSQTPSNKVTEKGKYVELRCDPISGHTALYWYRQSLGQGPEFLIYFQGTGAADDSGLPNDRFFAVRPEGSVSTLKIQRTERGDSAVYLCASSLGGNPTYEQYFGPGTRLTVT.

The CDR3 region is CASSFGRVADTQYF. The CDR3 bases are TGTGCCAGCAGCTTCGGCAGGGTGGCAGATACGCAGTATTTT. The V call is TRBV11-2, the J call TRBJ2-3; the D gene is possibly TRBD1 (5 bases). Trimming removed 3 bases at V and 4 bases at J, with 11 bases between. Germline V gene lookup returns CDR1 SGHAT and CDR2 FQNNGV. The CDR3 sequence is 14 residues long.

In this sample, this clone turned up a few times. V usage is TRBV7-2 and J usage is TRBJ1-4, with no clear D. The CDR3 is 14 amino acids. Per the germline V gene, CDR1 is SGHTA and CDR2 is FQGNSA. V lost 1 base to trimming and J lost 6 bases, with 9 bases between them. This CDR3 reads CASSLEVTDEKLFF. Written as DNA, the CDR3 is TGTGCCAGCAGCTTAGAGGTTACAGATGAAAAACTGTTTTTT.

The chain's CDR3 is CASSPGRESPLHF. The CDR3 DNA is TGCGCCAGCAGCCCCGGCAGGGAATCACCCCTCCACTTT. The rearrangement joins TRBV5-1 to TRBJ1-6, with TRBD1 as a possible D gene (5 bases). The length of the CDR3 is 13 residues. V shed 4 bases and J shed 10 bases, with 12 bases lying between them. Germline V lookup: CDR1 SGHRS, CDR2 YFSETQ. The full variable domain, in which reference TRBV5-1 and TRBJ1-6 provide the parts outside the CDR3, is KAGVTQTPRYLIKTRGQQVTLSCSPISGHRSVSWYQQTPGQGLQFLFEYFSETQRNKGNFPGRFSGRQFSNSRSEMNVSTLELGDSALYLCASSPGRESPLHFGNGTRLTVT.

The chain joins TRBV19 to TRBJ2-3; maybe TRBD1 (5 bases). CDR1 is LNHDA, CDR2 SQIVND, per germline (reference sequence). The CDR3 covers 15 residues. Trimming stripped 6 bases from V and 0 bases from J, with 13 bases between. CDR3 bases: TGTGCCAGTAGCACAGGAGAACTAAGCACAGATACGCAGTATTTT. Translated: CASSTGELSTDTQYF. Combining the CDR3 with reference TRBV19 and TRBJ2-3 gives the whole variable domain DGGITQSPKYLFRKEGQNVTLSCEQNLNHDAMYWYRQDPGQGLRLIYYSQIVNDFQKGDIAEGYSVSREKKESFPLTVTSAQKNPTAFYLCASSTGELSTDTQYFGPGTRLTVL.

This clone was seen only a few times. This chain joins TRBV5-1 and TRBJ1-1; D not certain. Germline V lookup: CDR1 SGHRS, CDR2 YFSETQ. The CDR3 consists of 15 residues. The V end lost 3 bases, the J end lost 1 base, and 13 bases lay between the germline ends. CDR3 in amino acids: CASSSTASPNTEAFF. The CDR3 nucleotides read TGCGCCAGCAGCTCAACAGCAAGCCCGAACACTGAAGCTTTCTTT.

This clone has only a few counts. The V and J genes are TRBV18 and TRBJ2-3; maybe TRBD1 (6 bases). Germline V gene lookup returns CDR1 KGHSH and CDR2 LQKENI. The CDR3 consists of 15 residues. The V end lost 3 bases, the J end lost 0 bases, and 10 bases lay between the germline ends. In nucleotides, the CDR3 is TGTGCCAGCTCACCGGACAGCCTAAGCACAGATACGCAGTATTTT. It yields the protein CASSPDSLSTDTQYF.

This chain links TRBV11-2 with TRBJ1-1, with a tentative D call TRBD1 (6 bases). Germline values: CDR1 SGHAT, CDR2 FQNNGV. Trimming stripped 2 bases from V and 1 base from J, with 11 bases between. The CDR3 is made up of 15 amino acids. This CDR3 reads CASSLLTGSNTEAFF. DNA of the CDR3: TGTGCCAGCAGCTTACTAACAGGGTCGAACACTGAAGCTTTCTTT.

This clone was counted between two and nine times. V usage is TRBV15 and J usage is TRBJ2-3, with 8 positions matching TRBD2. The V and J ends lost 1 base and 6 bases, in that order; junction bases with no gene match: 6. Per the germline V gene, CDR1 is LNHNV and CDR2 is YYDKDF (reference sequence). The CDR3 is 15 residues long. The CDR3 spells CATSRGVAGGDTQYF. The DNA of the CDR3 is TGTGCCACCAGCAGAGGTGTTGCGGGAGGTGATACGCAGTATTTT.

This chain connects TRBV30 to TRBJ2-7; the D gene is possibly TRBD2 (6 bases). CDR3 size: 14 residues. CDR1 is GTSNPN, CDR2 SVGIG, per germline (reference sequence). The V end lost 4 bases, the J end lost 1 base, and 14 bases lay between the germline ends. CDR3 sequence reads: CAWKAEGRSYEQYF. The CDR3 bases are TGTGCCTGGAAAGCGGAGGGAAGGTCCTACGAGCAGTACTTC.

The chain is built from TRBV7-6 and TRBJ2-2; D is perhaps TRBD2 (6 bases). Germline assignment: CDR1 SGHVS and CDR2 FNYEAQ. This CDR3 spans 14 amino acids. The ends were cut back, 1 base at V and 6 bases at J, with 9 bases in the middle. CDR3 DNA sequence: TGTGCCAGCAGCTTAGGGGCGGGGTCCGGGGAGCTGTTTTTT. Translation gives CASSLGAGSGELFF. The full variable domain, its missing parts supplied by reference TRBV7-6 and TRBJ2-2, is GAGVSQSPRYKVTKRGQDVALRCDPISGHVSLYWYRQALGQGPEFLTYFNYEAQQDKSGLPNDRFSAERPEGSISTLTIQRTEQRDSAMYRCASSLGAGSGELFFGEGSRLTVL.